Below, 3 T cell receptor beta chains from the same sample are listed, as sequenced in a study of T-cell memory formation after mild COVID-19. TCRdb reprocessed the 5' RACE reads with MiXCR, giving one entry per CDR3 protein. The sample lists roughly 250,000 distinct CDR3 sequences, 16% occurring once. The sequencing input was PBMCs or a T cell subset sorted from them (not recorded which). These receptors originate from a man aged 18 to 35 who had mild COVID-19 (a few samples of this study predate the infection). Cell type and time point are not known.

This chain joins TRBV6-5 and TRBJ2-7; 7 nucleotides agree with TRBD1. The CDR3 runs 14 residues. Germline V gene data show CDR1 as MNHEY and CDR2 as SVGAGI. Trimming took 5 bases from V and 0 from J; bases not matched to a gene: 4. DNA for the CDR3: TGTGCCAGCAGTACCGGGACAGCCTCCTACGAGCAGTACTTC. Protein product: CASSTGTASYEQYF.

This clonotype occurred a few times. The rearrangement uses TRBV9 and TRBJ2-1, with TRBD2 matching 13 bases. Per germline, CDR1 SGDLS and CDR2 YYNGEE. The CDR3 loop spans 20 amino acids. With 3 bases clipped from V and 0 bases from J, the junction kept 12 bases outside the gene matches. The CDR3 DNA reads as TGTGCCAGCAGCGCTCACACGACTAGCGGGGGGATTAGCTCCTACAATGAGCAGTTCTTC. It encodes CASSAHTTSGGISSYNEQFF.

This clonotype occurred a few times. This chain uses TRBV9 with TRBJ2-2; 9 bases fit TRBD1. V lost 0 bases, J lost 0 bases, and 3 bases stayed unmatched. Germline lookup yields CDR1 SGDLS and CDR2 YYNGEE. This CDR3 is built from 17 residues. CDR3: CASSVAGQGPNTGELFF. In DNA, the CDR3 is TGTGCCAGCAGCGTAGCTGGACAGGGGCCGAACACCGGGGAGCTGTTTTTT.